These T cell receptor beta chains were read from a single sample in a study of response to subunit inactivated influenza vaccine. Using its own MiXCR run on the RT-PCR reads, TCRdb lists one record per CDR3 protein. Of 650,000 to 800,000 distinct CDR3 sequences in the sample, approximately 15% were seen once. Specimen: PBMCs from blood, collected around 15 days before vaccination. The origin of the receptors is a man aged 50 to 60 who received an inactivated influenza vaccine. The CDR3 runs from the conserved cysteine through the conserved F or W. A D gene is named only where the DNA matches it firmly. A clone size is listed for some rows: how often the clone was seen (once, few, many), or a class if it is expanded.

DNA: TGTGCCAGCAGCCCCGGGGGCTATGGCTACACCTTC
CDR3: CASSPGGYGYTF
V: TRBV11-2
D: -
J: TRBJ1-2
length: 12
size: many

DNA: TGTGCCTGGAGTGTGCCCTACAGGAGAAACTATGGCTACACCTTC
CDR3: CAWSVPYRRNYGYTF
V: TRBV30
D: -
J: TRBJ1-2
length: 15
size: -

DNA: TGCGCCAGCAGCTTGAGACTAGCCGATGGGGATACGCAGTATTTT
CDR3: CASSLRLADGDTQYF
V: TRBV5-1
D: TRBD2
J: TRBJ2-3
length: 15
size: many

DNA: TGTGCCAGCTCAACCCGGACAGGACCTAATACTGAGCAGTTCTTC
CDR3: CASSTRTGPNTEQFF
V: TRBV18
D: TRBD1
J: TRBJ2-1
length: 15
size: -

DNA: TGTGCCAGCAGCCAAATTGTAGCCGGGGGCAGGACACCCCTCCACTTT
CDR3: CASSQIVAGGRTPLHF
V: TRBV3-1
D: -
J: TRBJ1-6
length: 16
size: -

DNA: TGTGCCAGCAGTTACCTACAGGGGCGTACCTTCTACGAGCAGTACTTC
CDR3: CASSYLQGRTFYEQYF
V: TRBV6-2/TRBV6-3
D: TRBD1
J: TRBJ2-7
length: 16
size: many

DNA: TGCGCCAGCAGTTCCGTGGGCACTAATGAAAAACTGTTTTTT
CDR3: CASSSVGTNEKLFF
V: TRBV5-1
D: -
J: TRBJ1-4
length: 14
size: -

DNA: TGTGCCAGCATCTCGACAGCCAGTACCCAGTACTTC
CDR3: CASISTASTQYF
V: TRBV28
D: -
J: TRBJ2-5
length: 12
size: -

DNA: TGCGCCAGCAGCCAAGAGGGGGTTAGCACAGATACGCAGTATTTT
CDR3: CASSQEGVSTDTQYF
V: TRBV4-1
D: -
J: TRBJ2-3
length: 15
size: many

DNA: TGTGCCAGCAGCTTGACAGAAGGTGGGGAGACCCAGTACTTC
CDR3: CASSLTEGGETQYF
V: TRBV12-3/TRBV12-4
D: -
J: TRBJ2-5
length: 14
size: few

DNA: TGCAGTGCTAGAGACGGGACAGGGACCGGGGAGCTGTTTTTT
CDR3: CSARDGTGTGELFF
V: TRBV20-1
D: TRBD1
J: TRBJ2-2
length: 14
size: few

DNA: TGTGCCAGCAGCGATACCAGAGGGCAGCAGTACTTC
CDR3: CASSDTRGQQYF
V: TRBV3-1
D: -
J: TRBJ2-7
length: 12
size: few

DNA: TGCAGTGCTAGGTCGGCGGGGAGGTCCTACAATGAGCAGTTCTTC
CDR3: CSARSAGRSYNEQFF
V: TRBV20-1
D: -
J: TRBJ2-1
length: 15
size: few

DNA: TGTGCCAGCAGCAGGTTGGGGTCCGGAAACACCATATATTTT
CDR3: CASSRLGSGNTIYF
V: TRBV12-3/TRBV12-4
D: -
J: TRBJ1-3
length: 14
size: few

DNA: TGTGCCAGCTCACCTGGACTAGCGTATTACAATGAGCAGTTCTTC
CDR3: CASSPGLAYYNEQFF
V: TRBV18
D: TRBD2
J: TRBJ2-1
length: 15
size: -

DNA: TGCAGCGTTGAAGAGGCGGGTTCTCATTCCTACGAGCAGTACTTC
CDR3: CSVEEAGSHSYEQYF
V: TRBV29-1
D: -
J: TRBJ2-7
length: 15
size: -

DNA: TGCGCCAGCAGCACATCGGGACGGTCAAACACTGAAGCTTTCTTT
CDR3: CASSTSGRSNTEAFF
V: TRBV5-1
D: -
J: TRBJ1-1
length: 15
size: few

DNA: TGCGCCAGCGCGTCGGGGGGCCCGACAGATACGCAGTATTTT
CDR3: CASASGGPTDTQYF
V: TRBV5-1
D: -
J: TRBJ2-3
length: 14
size: few

DNA: TGCAGTGCTTCCGGGACTAGAACACTCACAGATACGCAGTATTTT
CDR3: CSASGTRTLTDTQYF
V: TRBV20-1
D: TRBD2
J: TRBJ2-3
length: 15
size: many

DNA: TGTGCCAGCAGCAGGGGTACGGATTACAGCGAGCAGTACTTC
CDR3: CASSRGTDYSEQYF
V: TRBV7-9
D: -
J: TRBJ2-7
length: 14
size: -

DNA: TGCAGTGCAGACTTCGGGACTAGCGGGAGGTACGAGCAGTACTTC
CDR3: CSADFGTSGRYEQYF
V: TRBV20-1
D: TRBD2
J: TRBJ2-7
length: 15
size: many

DNA: TGTGCCAGCAGTTTCGGACAGGTCCGCGCTTTCTTT
CDR3: CASSFGQVRAFF
V: TRBV6-2/TRBV6-3
D: TRBD1
J: TRBJ1-1
length: 12
size: -

DNA: TGTGCCAGCAGCTGGGGACTAGCGGGGGCCTACGAGCAGTACTTC
CDR3: CASSWGLAGAYEQYF
V: TRBV28
D: TRBD2
J: TRBJ2-7
length: 15
size: -

DNA: TGTGCCAGCAGCGAGGTTAGCGGGAGAGAGGGCAATGAGCAGTTCTTC
CDR3: CASSEVSGREGNEQFF
V: TRBV9
D: TRBD2
J: TRBJ2-1
length: 16
size: -

DNA: TGTGCCACCAGCAGAGGGCTAGCGGGGGGTGCAGAGACCCAGTACTTC
CDR3: CATSRGLAGGAETQYF
V: TRBV15
D: TRBD2
J: TRBJ2-5
length: 16
size: few

DNA: TGTGCCAGCAGTTTGTCTACGCGGGGGGGCGAGCAGTACTTC
CDR3: CASSLSTRGGEQYF
V: TRBV12-3/TRBV12-4
D: TRBD2
J: TRBJ2-7
length: 14
size: many

DNA: TGTGCCATCAGTGAAAACAGCGGGATCTATGGCTACACCTTC
CDR3: CAISENSGIYGYTF
V: TRBV10-3
D: -
J: TRBJ1-2
length: 14
size: few

DNA: TGCTGTGCTAGAGATAATCTGGGGGTCGGCGGGGAGGAGCAGTACTTC
CDR3: CCARDNLGVGGEEQYF
V: TRBV20-1
D: -
J: TRBJ2-7
length: 16
size: -

DNA: TGTGCCAGCAGCGTACAGGGATATGGGGCCAACGTCCTGACTTTC
CDR3: CASSVQGYGANVLTF
V: TRBV9
D: -
J: TRBJ2-6
length: 15
size: -

DNA: TGTGCCAGCAGCTTACGGACTAGCGGGGCCTTGGCGAGGGATACGCAGTATTTT
CDR3: CASSLRTSGALARDTQYF
V: TRBV11-2
D: TRBD2
J: TRBJ2-3
length: 18
size: few

DNA: TGTGCCAGCAGCTTGATAGGGGCCCTGCATGAGCAGTTCTTC
CDR3: CASSLIGALHEQFF
V: TRBV5-6
D: -
J: TRBJ2-1
length: 14
size: many

DNA: TGTGCCAGCAGCTTAGCTCACACGAACAATGAGCAGTTCTTC
CDR3: CASSLAHTNNEQFF
V: TRBV11-1
D: -
J: TRBJ2-1
length: 14
size: few

DNA: TGCAGCGTTGCCTATGGGGGCGGGAATTCACCCCTCCACTTT
CDR3: CSVAYGGGNSPLHF
V: TRBV29-1
D: -
J: TRBJ1-6
length: 14
size: few

DNA: TGTGCCAGCAGTTCAATCCAAGGGGGGATCACTGAAGCTTTCTTT
CDR3: CASSSIQGGITEAFF
V: TRBV28
D: -
J: TRBJ1-1
length: 15
size: many

DNA: TGCGCCAGCAGGGGGGGCAGGCCCAGAATCACCGGGGAGCTGTTTTTT
CDR3: CASRGGRPRITGELFF
V: TRBV4-3
D: -
J: TRBJ2-2
length: 16
size: many

DNA: TGTGCCAGCACCACCGTCGGGGGATGGGATGAGCAGTTCTTC
CDR3: CASTTVGGWDEQFF
V: TRBV28
D: -
J: TRBJ2-1
length: 14
size: many

DNA: TGTGCCAGCACCAGAAGCTTCCCAACGGGTGAGGAGCAGTTCTTC
CDR3: CASTRSFPTGEEQFF
V: TRBV12-3/TRBV12-4
D: -
J: TRBJ2-1
length: 15
size: -

DNA: TGCGCCAGCAGCAAGGAGGCAGTCACAGATACGCAGTATTTT
CDR3: CASSKEAVTDTQYF
V: TRBV5-1
D: -
J: TRBJ2-3
length: 14
size: -

DNA: TGCAGCGTTGAGGGTCGCTTGGTCAGGCCCGGGACGAACACTGAAGCTTTCTTT
CDR3: CSVEGRLVRPGTNTEAFF
V: TRBV29-1
D: -
J: TRBJ1-1
length: 18
size: -

DNA: TGCGCCAGCAGCCAGACAGGGGTCACCGGGGAGCTGTTTTTT
CDR3: CASSQTGVTGELFF
V: TRBV4-3
D: TRBD1
J: TRBJ2-2
length: 14
size: many

DNA: TGTGCCAGCTCACCACCGCCATCCCAAGAGACCCAGTACTTC
CDR3: CASSPPPSQETQYF
V: TRBV18
D: -
J: TRBJ2-5
length: 14
size: few

DNA: TGTGCCAGTAGTACTGACCTCTCAACAGGGGCATACGAGCAGTACTTC
CDR3: CASSTDLSTGAYEQYF
V: TRBV19
D: TRBD1
J: TRBJ2-7
length: 16
size: many

DNA: TGTGCCAGCAAGGGTTTGTATGGCTACACCTTC
CDR3: CASKGLYGYTF
V: TRBV3-1
D: -
J: TRBJ1-2
length: 11
size: many

DNA: TGTGCCAGCACGGGACAGGGAAGAGGAGAGCAGTACTTC
CDR3: CASTGQGRGEQYF
V: TRBV28
D: TRBD1
J: TRBJ2-7
length: 13
size: -

DNA: TGTGCCAGCAGTGAAGCGTCGGACCTGCCTTGGCGGGAGCAGTACTTC
CDR3: CASSEASDLPWREQYF
V: TRBV2
D: -
J: TRBJ2-7
length: 16
size: -

DNA: TGCGCCAGCAGCCAAGATCGTTTGGGACTAGCAACCTACGAGCAGTACTTC
CDR3: CASSQDRLGLATYEQYF
V: TRBV4-1
D: TRBD2
J: TRBJ2-7
length: 17
size: few

DNA: TGCAGTGCTAGCGGGGGTTCCTTCACAGATACGCAGTATTTT
CDR3: CSASGGSFTDTQYF
V: TRBV20-1
D: -
J: TRBJ2-3
length: 14
size: few